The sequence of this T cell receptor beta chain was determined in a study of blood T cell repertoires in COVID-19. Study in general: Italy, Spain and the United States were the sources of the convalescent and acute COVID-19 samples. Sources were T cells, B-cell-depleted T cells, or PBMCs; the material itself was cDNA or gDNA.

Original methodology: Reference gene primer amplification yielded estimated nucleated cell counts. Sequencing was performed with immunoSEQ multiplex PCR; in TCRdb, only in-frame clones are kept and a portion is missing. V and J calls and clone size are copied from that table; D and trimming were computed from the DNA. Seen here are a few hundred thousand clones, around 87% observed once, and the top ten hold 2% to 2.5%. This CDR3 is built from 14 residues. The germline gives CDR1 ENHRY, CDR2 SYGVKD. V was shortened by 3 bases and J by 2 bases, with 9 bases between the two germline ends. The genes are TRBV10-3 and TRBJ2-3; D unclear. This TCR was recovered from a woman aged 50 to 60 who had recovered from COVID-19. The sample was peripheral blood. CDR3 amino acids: CAISEWQNTDTQYF. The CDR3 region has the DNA TGTGCCATCAGTGAATGGCAGAACACAGATACGCAGTATTTT.